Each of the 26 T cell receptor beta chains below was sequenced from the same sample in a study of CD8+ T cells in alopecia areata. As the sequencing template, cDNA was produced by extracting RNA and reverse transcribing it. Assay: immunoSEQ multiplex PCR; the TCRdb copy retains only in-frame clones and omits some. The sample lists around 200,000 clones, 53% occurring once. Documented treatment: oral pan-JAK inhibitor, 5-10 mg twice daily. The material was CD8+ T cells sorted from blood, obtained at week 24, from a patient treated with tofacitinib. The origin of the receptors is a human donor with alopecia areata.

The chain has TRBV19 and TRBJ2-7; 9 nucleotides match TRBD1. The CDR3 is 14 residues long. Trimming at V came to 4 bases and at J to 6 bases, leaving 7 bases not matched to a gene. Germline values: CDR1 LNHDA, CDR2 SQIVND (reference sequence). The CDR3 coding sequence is TGTGCCAGTAGTAATCGGGACAGGGTAACCGAGCAGTACTTC. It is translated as CASSNRDRVTEQYF.

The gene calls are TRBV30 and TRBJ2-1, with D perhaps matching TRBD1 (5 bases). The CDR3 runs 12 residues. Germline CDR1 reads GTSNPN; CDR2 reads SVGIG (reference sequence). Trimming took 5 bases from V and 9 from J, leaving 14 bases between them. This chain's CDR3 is CAWGHWVGEQFF. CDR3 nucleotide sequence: TGTGCCTGGGGACACTGGGTAGGTGAGCAGTTCTTC.

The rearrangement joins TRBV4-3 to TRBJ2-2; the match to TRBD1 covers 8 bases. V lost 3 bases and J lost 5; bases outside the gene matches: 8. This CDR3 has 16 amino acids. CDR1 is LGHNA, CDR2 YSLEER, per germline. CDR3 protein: CASSHGQGKGTGELFF. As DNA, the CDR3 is TGCGCCAGCAGCCACGGACAGGGAAAGGGTACCGGGGAGCTGTTTTTT.

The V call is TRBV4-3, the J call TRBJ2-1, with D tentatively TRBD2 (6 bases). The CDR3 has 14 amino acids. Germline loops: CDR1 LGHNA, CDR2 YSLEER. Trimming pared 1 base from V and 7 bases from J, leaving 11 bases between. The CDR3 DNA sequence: TGCGCCAGCAGCCAAGTCGAGGGGAGGAATGAGCAGTTCTTC. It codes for CASSQVEGRNEQFF.

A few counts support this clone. CDR3 sequence: CASGLNQGLGTEAFF. The CDR3 DNA is TGTGCTAGTGGTTTGAATCAGGGATTAGGCACTGAAGCTTTCTTT. The chain combines TRBV12-5 with TRBJ1-1; D possibly corresponds to TRBD1 (5 bases). The ends were cut back, 2 bases at V and 4 bases at J, with 14 bases in the middle. CDR3 size: 15 residues. The germline V gene has CDR1 LGHNT and CDR2 FRNRAP.

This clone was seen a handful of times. The CDR3 DNA reads as TGTGCCTGGGGCCGGACTAGCGGGGTCTACGAGCAGTACTTC. Protein sequence: CAWGRTSGVYEQYF. The V and J genes are TRBV30 and TRBJ2-7, with TRBD2 matching over 12 bases. The trim removed 5 bases at V and 3 bases at J, leaving 5 bases unmatched. The germline gives CDR1 GTSNPN, CDR2 SVGIG (reference sequence). The CDR3 consists of 14 residues.

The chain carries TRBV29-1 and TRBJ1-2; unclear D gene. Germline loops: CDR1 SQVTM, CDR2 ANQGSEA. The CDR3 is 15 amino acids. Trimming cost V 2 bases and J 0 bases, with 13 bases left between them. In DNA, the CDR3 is TGCAGCGTTGAATCGGCAGAATTAACTAACTATGGCTACACCTTC. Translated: CSVESAELTNYGYTF.

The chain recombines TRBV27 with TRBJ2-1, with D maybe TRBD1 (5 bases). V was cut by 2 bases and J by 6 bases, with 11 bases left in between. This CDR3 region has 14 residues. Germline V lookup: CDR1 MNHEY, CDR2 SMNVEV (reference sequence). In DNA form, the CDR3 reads TGTGCCAGCAGTTTACAAGGGGTCGGCAATGAGCAGTTCTTC. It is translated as CASSLQGVGNEQFF.

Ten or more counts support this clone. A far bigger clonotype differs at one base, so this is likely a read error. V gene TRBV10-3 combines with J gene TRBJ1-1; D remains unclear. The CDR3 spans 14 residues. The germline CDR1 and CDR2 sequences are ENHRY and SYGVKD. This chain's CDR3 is CASSESLGVTEAFF. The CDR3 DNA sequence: TGTGCCAGCAGTGAGTCATTAGGAGTGACTGAAGCTTTCTTT.

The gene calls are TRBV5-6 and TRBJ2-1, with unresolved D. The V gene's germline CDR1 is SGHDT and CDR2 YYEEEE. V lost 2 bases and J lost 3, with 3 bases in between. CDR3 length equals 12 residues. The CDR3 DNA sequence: TGTGCCAGCAGCTTAAGCTACAATGAGCAGTTCTTC. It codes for CASSLSYNEQFF. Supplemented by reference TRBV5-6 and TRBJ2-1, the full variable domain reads DAGVTQSPTHLIKTRGQQVTLRCSPKSGHDTVSWYQQALGQGPQFIFQYYEEEERQRGNFPDRFSGHQFPNYSSELNVNALLLGDSALYLCASSLSYNEQFFGPGTRLTVL.

CDR3 nucleotides: TGCGCCAGCAGCCAAGATGGGTACAGTCCTAACTATGGCTACACCTTC. This translates into CASSQDGYSPNYGYTF. The gene calls are TRBV4-3 and TRBJ1-2, with D hard to call. The V end lost 0 bases, the J end lost 0 bases, and 11 bases lay between the germline ends. The CDR3 loop spans 16 amino acids. CDR1 LGHNA and CDR2 YSLEER come from the germline V gene.

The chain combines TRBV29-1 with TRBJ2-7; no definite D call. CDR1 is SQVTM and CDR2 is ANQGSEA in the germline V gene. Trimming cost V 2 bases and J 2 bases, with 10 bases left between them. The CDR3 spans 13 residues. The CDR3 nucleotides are TGCAGCGTTGAACTCTCTGATACCTACGAGCAGTACTTC. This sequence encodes CSVELSDTYEQYF.

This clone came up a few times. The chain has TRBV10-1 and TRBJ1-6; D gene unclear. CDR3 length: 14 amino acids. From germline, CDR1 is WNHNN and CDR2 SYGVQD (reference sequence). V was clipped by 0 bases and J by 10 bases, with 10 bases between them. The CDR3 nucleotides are TGCGCCAGCAGTGAGTCTAACTCCGGGTCACCCCTCCACTTT. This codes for CASSESNSGSPLHF.

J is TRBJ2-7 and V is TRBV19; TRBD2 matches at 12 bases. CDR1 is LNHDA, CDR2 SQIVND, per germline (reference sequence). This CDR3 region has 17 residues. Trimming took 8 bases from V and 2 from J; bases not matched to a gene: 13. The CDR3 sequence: CASSWTSTSGGTYEQYF. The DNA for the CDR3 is TGTGCCAGTTCTTGGACCTCGACTAGCGGGGGAACCTACGAGCAGTACTTC.

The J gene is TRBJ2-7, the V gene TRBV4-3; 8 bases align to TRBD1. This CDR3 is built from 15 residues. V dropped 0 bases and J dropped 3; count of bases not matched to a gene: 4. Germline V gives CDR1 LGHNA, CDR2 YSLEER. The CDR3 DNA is TGCGCCAGCAGCCAAGATCAACAGGGGGTCTACGAGCAGTACTTC. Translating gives CASSQDQQGVYEQYF.

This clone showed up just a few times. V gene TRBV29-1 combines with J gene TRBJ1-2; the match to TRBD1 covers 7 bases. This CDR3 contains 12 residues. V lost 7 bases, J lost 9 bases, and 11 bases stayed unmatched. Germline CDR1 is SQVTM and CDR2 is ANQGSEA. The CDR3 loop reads CSAPRPGGRYTF. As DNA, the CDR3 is TGCAGCGCCCCTCGGCCAGGGGGTCGCTACACCTTC.

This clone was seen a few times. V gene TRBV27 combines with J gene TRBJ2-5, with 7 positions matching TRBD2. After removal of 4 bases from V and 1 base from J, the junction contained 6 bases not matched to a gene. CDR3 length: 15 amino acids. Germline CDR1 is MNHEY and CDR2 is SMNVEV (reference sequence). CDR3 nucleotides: TGTGCCAGCAGTTCAATCCGGGGGGTCCAAGAGACCCAGTACTTC. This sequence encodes CASSSIRGVQETQYF.

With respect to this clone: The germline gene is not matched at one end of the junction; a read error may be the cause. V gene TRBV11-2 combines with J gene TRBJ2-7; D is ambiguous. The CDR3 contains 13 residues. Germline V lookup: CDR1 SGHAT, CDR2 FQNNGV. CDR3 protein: CASSLELRYEQYF. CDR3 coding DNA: TGTGCCAGCAGTTTAGAGTTGAGGTACGAGCAGTACTTC. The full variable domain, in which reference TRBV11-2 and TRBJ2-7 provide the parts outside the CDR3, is EAGVAQSPRYKIIEKRQSVAFWCNPISGHATLYWYQQILGQGPKLLIQFQNNGVVDDSQLPKDRFSAERLKGVDSTLKIQPAKLEDSAVYLCASSLELRYEQYFGPGTRLTVT.

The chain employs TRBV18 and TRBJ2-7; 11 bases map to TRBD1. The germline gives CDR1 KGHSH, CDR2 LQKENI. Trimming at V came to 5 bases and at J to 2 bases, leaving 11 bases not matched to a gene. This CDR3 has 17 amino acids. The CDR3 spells CASSSSGTGGSPYEQYF. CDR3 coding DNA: TGTGCCAGCTCATCATCCGGGACAGGGGGTTCCCCCTACGAGCAGTACTTC.

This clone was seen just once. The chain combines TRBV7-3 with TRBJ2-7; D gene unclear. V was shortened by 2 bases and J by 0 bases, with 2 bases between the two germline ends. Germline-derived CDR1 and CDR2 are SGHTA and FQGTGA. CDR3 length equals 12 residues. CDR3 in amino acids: CASSLRSYEQYF. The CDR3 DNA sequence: TGTGCCAGCAGCTTACGCTCCTACGAGCAGTACTTC.

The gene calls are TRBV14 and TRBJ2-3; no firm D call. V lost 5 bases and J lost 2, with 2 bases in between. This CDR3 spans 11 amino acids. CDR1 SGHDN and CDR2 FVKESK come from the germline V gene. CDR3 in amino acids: CASSSTDTQYF. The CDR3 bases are TGTGCCAGCAGCTCCACAGATACGCAGTATTTT.

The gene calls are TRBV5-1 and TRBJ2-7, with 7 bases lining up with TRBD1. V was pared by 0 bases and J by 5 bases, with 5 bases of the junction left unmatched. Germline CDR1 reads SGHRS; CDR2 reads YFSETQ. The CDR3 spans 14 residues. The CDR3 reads CASSLGNRGNEQYF. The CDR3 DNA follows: TGCGCCAGCAGCTTGGGGAACAGGGGAAACGAGCAGTACTTC.

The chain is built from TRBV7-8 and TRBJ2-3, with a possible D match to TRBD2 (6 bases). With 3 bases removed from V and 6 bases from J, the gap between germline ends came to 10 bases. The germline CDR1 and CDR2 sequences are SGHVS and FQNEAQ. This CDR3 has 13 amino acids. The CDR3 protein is CASSLEGPDTQYF. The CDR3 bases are TGTGCCAGCAGCTTGGAGGGCCCGGATACGCAGTATTTT.

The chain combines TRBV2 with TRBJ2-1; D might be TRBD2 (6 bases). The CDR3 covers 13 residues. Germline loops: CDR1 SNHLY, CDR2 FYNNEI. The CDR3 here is CGVGGGANNEQFF. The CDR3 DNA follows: TGTGGGGTTGGTGGCGGGGCCAACAATGAGCAGTTCTTC.

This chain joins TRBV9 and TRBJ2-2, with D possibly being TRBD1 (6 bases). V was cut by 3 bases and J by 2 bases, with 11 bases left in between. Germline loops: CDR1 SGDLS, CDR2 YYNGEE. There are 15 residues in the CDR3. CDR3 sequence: CASSGGQINTGELFF. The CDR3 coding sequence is TGTGCCAGCAGCGGGGGGCAGATTAACACCGGGGAGCTGTTTTTT.

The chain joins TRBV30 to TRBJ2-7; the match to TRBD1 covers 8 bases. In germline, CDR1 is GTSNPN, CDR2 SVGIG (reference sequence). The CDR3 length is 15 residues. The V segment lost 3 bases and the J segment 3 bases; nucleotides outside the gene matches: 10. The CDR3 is CAWRETGEGSYEQYF. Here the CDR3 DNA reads TGTGCCTGGAGAGAGACAGGGGAAGGGAGCTACGAGCAGTACTTC. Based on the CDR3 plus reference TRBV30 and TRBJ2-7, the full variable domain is SQTIHQWPATLVQPVGSPLSLECTVEGTSNPNLYWYRQAAGRGLQLLFYSVGIGQISSEVPQNLSASRPQDRQFILSSKKLLLSDSGFYLCAWRETGEGSYEQYFGPGTRLTVT.